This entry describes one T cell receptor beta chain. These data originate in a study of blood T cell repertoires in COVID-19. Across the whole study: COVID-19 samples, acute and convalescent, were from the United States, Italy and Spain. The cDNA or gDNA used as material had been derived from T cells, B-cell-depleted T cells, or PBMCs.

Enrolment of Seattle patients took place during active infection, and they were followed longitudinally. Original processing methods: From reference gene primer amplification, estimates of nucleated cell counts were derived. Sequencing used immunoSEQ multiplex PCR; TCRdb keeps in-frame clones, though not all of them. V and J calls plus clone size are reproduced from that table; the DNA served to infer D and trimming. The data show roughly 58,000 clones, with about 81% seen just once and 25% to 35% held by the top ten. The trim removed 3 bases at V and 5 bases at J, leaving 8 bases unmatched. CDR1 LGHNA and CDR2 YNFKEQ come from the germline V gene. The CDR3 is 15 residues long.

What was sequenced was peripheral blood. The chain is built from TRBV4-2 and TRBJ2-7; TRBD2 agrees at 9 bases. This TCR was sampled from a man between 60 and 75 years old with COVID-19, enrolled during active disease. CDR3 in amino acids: CASSQIARTSDEQYF. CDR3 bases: TGTGCCAGCAGCCAGATCGCCCGGACTAGCGACGAGCAGTACTTC.